The clone carrying this TCR beta chain appeared many times. Between the trimmed V and J ends, which lost 5 bases and 3 bases, there was a span of 11 bases. The CDR3 sequence is 13 residues long. Looked up from germline, CDR1 is SGHDT and CDR2 is YYEEEE. Preparing the TCRbeta library involved the use of unique molecular identifiers. TCRdb re-derived calls from the PCR reads in MiXCR, one entry per CDR3 protein. The sample lists some 400,000 distinct CDR3 sequences; around 21% were seen once. This specimen comes from a study of T-cell reconstitution after alpha-beta-depleted transplantation in children.

The source material was PBMCs from the stem cell graft donor, sampled from the stem cell graft. The clonotype originates from a human donor who donated a stem cell graft to a child with acute myeloid leukemia. The genes are TRBV5-6 and TRBJ1-1; unclear D gene. The CDR3 nucleotides are TGTGCCAGCAGTTTAGTCGGCGACACTGAAGCTTTCTTT. This codes for CASSLVGDTEAFF.